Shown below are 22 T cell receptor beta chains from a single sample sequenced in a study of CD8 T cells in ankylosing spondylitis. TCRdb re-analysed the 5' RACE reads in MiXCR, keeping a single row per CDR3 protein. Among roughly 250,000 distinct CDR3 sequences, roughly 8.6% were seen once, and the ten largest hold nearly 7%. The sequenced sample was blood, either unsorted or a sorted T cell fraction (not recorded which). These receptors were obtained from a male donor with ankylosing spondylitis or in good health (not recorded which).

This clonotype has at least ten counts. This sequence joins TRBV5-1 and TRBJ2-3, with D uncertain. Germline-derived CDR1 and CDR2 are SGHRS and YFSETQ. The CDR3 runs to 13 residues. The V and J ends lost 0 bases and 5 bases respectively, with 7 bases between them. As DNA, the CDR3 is TGCGCCAGCAGCTTGGAGGGTCGAGATACGCAGTATTTT. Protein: CASSLEGRDTQYF.

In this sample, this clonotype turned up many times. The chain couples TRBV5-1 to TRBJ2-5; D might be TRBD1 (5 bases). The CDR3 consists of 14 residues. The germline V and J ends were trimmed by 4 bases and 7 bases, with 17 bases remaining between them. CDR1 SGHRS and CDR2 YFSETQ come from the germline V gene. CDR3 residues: CASSTRQNPPTQYF. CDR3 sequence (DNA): TGCGCCAGCAGCACGAGACAGAACCCTCCGACCCAGTACTTC. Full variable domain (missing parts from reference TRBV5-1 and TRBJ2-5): KAGVTQTPRYLIKTRGQQVTLSCSPISGHRSVSWYQQTPGQGLQFLFEYFSETQRNKGNFPGRFSGRQFSNSRSEMNVSTLELGDSALYLCASSTRQNPPTQYFGPGTRLLVL.

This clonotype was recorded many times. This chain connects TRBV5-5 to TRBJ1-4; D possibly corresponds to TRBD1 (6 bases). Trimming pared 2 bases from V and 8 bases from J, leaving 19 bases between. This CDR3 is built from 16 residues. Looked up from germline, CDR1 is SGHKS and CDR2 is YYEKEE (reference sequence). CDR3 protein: CASSFGGRVAEEKLFF. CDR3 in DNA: TGTGCCAGCAGCTTCGGGGGCAGGGTAGCCGAAGAAAAACTGTTTTTT. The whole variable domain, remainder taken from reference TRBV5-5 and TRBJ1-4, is DAGVTQSPTHLIKTRGQQVTLRCSPISGHKSVSWYQQVLGQGPQFIFQYYEKEERGRGNFPDRFSARQFPNYSSELNVNALLLGDSALYLCASSFGGRVAEEKLFFGSGTQLSVL.

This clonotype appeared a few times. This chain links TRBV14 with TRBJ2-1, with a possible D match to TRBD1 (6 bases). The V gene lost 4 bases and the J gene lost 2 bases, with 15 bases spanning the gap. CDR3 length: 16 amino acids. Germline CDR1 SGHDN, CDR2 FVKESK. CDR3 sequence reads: CASSLEMGATYNEQFF. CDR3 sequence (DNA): TGTGCCAGCAGCCTGGAAATGGGGGCGACCTACAATGAGCAGTTCTTC.

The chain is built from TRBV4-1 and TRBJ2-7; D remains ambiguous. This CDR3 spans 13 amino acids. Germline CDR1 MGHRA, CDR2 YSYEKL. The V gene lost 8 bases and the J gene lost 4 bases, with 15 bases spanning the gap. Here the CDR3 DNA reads TGCGCCAGCTCGCAGCTACTCGGGTACGAGCAGTACTTC. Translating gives CASSQLLGYEQYF.

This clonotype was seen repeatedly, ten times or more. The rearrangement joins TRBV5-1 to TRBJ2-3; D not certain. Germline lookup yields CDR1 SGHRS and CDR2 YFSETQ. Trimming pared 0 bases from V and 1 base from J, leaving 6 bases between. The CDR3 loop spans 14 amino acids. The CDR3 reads CASSLAVRTDTQYF. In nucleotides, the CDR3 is TGCGCCAGCAGCTTGGCTGTCCGCACAGATACGCAGTATTTT.

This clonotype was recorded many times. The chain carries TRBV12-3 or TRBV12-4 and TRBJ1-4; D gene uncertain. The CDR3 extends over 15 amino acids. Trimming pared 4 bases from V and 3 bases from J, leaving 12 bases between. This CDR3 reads CASSSLHGANEKLFF. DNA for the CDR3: TGTGCCAGCAGTTCCCTGCACGGGGCTAATGAAAAACTGTTTTTT.

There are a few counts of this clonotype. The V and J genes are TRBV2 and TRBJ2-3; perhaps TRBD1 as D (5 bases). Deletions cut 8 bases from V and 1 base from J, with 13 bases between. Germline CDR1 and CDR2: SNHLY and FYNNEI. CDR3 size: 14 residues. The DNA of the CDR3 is TGTGCCAGCCATCAGGCCAGGGGCACAGATACGCAGTATTTT. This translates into CASHQARGTDTQYF.

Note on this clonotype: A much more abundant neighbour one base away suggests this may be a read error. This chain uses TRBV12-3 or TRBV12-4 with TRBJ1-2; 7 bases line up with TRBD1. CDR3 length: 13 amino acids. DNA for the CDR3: TGTGCCAGCAGTTTAGGCAGGGGGTATGGCTACCCCTTC. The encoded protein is CASSLGRGYGYPF.

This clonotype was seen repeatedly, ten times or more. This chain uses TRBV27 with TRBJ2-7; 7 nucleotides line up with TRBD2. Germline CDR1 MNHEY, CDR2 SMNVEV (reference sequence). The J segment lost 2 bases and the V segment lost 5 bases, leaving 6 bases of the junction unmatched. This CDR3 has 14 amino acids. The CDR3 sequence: CASSPAGPTYEQYF. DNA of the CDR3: TGTGCCAGCAGTCCAGCGGGACCCACCTACGAGCAGTACTTC.

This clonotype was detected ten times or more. The CDR3 coding sequence is TGCGCCAGCAGCTTGCCAGCGGGAGGGCCGCAAGATACGCAGTATTTT. This translates into CASSLPAGGPQDTQYF. The chain combines TRBV5-1 with TRBJ2-3; the match to TRBD2 covers 10 bases. The CDR3 is 16 amino acids. The germline gives CDR1 SGHRS, CDR2 YFSETQ. V lost 1 base to trimming and J lost 5 bases; unmatched junction nucleotides: 7.

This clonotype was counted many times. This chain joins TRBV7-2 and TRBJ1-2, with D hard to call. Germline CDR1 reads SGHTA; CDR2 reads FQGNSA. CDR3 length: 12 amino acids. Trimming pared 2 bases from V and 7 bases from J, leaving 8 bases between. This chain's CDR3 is CASSLYSGGYTF. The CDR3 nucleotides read TGTGCCAGCAGCTTATATTCCGGTGGCTACACCTTC.

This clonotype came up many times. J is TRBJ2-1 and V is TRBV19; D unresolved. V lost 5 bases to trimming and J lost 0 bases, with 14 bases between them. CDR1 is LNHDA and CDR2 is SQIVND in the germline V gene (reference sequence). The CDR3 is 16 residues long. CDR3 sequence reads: CASSPLGTRSYNEQFF. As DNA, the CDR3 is TGTGCCAGTAGTCCCTTAGGCACCCGCTCCTACAATGAGCAGTTCTTC.

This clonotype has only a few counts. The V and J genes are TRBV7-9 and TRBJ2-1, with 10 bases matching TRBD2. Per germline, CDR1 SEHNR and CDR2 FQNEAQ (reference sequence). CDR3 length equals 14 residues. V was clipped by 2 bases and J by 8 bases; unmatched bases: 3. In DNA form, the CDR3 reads TGTGCCAGCAGCTTACTAGCGGGAGTGTATGAGCAGTTCTTC. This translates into CASSLLAGVYEQFF.

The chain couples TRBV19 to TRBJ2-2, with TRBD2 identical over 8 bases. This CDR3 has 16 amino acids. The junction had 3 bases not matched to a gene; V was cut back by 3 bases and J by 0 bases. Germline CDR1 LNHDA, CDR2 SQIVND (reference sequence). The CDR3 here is CASSISGGANTGELFF. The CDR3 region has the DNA TGTGCCAGTAGTATCTCGGGAGGGGCGAACACCGGGGAGCTGTTTTTT.

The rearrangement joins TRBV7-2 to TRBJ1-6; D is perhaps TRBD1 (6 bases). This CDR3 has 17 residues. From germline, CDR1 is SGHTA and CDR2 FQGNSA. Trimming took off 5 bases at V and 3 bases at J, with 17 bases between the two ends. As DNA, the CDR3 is TGTGCCAGCAGCCCCCCGGGGGCCAGAAGCTATAATTCACCCCTCCACTTT. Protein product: CASSPPGARSYNSPLHF.

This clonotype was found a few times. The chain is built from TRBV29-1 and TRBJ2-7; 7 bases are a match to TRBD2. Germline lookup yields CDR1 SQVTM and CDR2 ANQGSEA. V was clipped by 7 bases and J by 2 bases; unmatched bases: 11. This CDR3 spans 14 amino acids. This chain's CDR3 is CSARGYNPAYEQYF. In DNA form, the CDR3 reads TGCAGCGCGCGGGGGTATAATCCGGCCTACGAGCAGTACTTC.

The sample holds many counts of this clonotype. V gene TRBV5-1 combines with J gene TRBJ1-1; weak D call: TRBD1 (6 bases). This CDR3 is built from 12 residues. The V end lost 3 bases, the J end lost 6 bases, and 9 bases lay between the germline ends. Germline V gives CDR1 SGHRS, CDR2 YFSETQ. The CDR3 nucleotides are TGCGCCAGCAGCTCGGGGGGCCCTGAAGCTTTCTTT. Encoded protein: CASSSGGPEAFF.

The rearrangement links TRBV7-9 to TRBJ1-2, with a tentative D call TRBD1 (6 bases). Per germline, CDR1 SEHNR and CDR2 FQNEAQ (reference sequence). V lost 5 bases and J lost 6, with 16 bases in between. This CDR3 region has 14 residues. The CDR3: CASSPPEGEDGYTF. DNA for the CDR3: TGTGCCAGCAGCCCTCCAGAGGGGGAGGATGGCTACACCTTC.

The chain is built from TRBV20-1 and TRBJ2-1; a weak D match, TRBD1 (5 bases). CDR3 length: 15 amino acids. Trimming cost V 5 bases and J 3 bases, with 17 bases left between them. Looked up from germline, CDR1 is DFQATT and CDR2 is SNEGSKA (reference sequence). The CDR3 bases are TGCAGTGCTCAGGGTAGGGGCCAGCGCTACAATGAGCAGTTCTTC. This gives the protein CSAQGRGQRYNEQFF.

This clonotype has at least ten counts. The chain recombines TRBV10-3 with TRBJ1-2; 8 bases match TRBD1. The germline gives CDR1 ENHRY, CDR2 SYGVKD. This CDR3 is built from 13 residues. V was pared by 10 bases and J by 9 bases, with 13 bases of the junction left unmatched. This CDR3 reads CATFGQGTTSYTF. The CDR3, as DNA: TGTGCCACCTTCGGACAGGGAACTACTAGCTACACCTTC.

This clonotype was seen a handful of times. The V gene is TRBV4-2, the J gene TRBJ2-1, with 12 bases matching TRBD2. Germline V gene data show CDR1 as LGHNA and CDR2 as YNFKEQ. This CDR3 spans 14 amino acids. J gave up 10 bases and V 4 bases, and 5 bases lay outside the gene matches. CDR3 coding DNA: TGTGCCAGCAGCCCCCCGCTAGCGGGGGGGGAGCAGTTCTTC. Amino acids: CASSPPLAGGEQFF.